This entry is about one T cell receptor beta chain. This table comes from immunoSEQ multiplex PCR, and its TCRdb copy is limited to in-frame clones, with some not included. The table includes over 250,000 clones, 70% to 90% detected once. These data are taken from a study of blood T cell repertoires in COVID-19. Study details: Sites across the United States, Italy and Spain contributed samples from acute and convalescent COVID-19.

The study drew participants aged about 18 to 95 years from 20 to 30 US areas. Clinical history as reported by participants underpinned cohort assignment. Resolution of symptoms, clearance, or two negative PCRs was present in recovered Cohort 3 donors. This sequence originates from a woman aged 25 to 39 who had recovered from COVID-19. Sequenced sample: PBMCs or T cells enriched from blood (not recorded which).

The CDR3 sequence: CASSLGTRFVEAFF. The CDR3 DNA is TGTGCCAGCAGCTTAGGTACGCGGTTTGTTGAAGCTTTCTTT. V and J are TRBV7-2 and TRBJ1-1; D unresolved. The CDR3 is made up of 14 amino acids. V lost 1 base, J lost 7 bases, and 13 bases lay in between. From germline, CDR1 is SGHTA and CDR2 FQGNSA. The whole variable domain, remainder taken from reference TRBV7-2 and TRBJ1-1, is GAGVSQSPSNKVTEKGKDVELRCDPISGHTALYWYRQSLGQGLEFLIYFQGNSAPDKSGLPSDRFSAERTGGSVSTLTIQRTQQEDSAVYLCASSLGTRFVEAFFGQGTRLTVV.